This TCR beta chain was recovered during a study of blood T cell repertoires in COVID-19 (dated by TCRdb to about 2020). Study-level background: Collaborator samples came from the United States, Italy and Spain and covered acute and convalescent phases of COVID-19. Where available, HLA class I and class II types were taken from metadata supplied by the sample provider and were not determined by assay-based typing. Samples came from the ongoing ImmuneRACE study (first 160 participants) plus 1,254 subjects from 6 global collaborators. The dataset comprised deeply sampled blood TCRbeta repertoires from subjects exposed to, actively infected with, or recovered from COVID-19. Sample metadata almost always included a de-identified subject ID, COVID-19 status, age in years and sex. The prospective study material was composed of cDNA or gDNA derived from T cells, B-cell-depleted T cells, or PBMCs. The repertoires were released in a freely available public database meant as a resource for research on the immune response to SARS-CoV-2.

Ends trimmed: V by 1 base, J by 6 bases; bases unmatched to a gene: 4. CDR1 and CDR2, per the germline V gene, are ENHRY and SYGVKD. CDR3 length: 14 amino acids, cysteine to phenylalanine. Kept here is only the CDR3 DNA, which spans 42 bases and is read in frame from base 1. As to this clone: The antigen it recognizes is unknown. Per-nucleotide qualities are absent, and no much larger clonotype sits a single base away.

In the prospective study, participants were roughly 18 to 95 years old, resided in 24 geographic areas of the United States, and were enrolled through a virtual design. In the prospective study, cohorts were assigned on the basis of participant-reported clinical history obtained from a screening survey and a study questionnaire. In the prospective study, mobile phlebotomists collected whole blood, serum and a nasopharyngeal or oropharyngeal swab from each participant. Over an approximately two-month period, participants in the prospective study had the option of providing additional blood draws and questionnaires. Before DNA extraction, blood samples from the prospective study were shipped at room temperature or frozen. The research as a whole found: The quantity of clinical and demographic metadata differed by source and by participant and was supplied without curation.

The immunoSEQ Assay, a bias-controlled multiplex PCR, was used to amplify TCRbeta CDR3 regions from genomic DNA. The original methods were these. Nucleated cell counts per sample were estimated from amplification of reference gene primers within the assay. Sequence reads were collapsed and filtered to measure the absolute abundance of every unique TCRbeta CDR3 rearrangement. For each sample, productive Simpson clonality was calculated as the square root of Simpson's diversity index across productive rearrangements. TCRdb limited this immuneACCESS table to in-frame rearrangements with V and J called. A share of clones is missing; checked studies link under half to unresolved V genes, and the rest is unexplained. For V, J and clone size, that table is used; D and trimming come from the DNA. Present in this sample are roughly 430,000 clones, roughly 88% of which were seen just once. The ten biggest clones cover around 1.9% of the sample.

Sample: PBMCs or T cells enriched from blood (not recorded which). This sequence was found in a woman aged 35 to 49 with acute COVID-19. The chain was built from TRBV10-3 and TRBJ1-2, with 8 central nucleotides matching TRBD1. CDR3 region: CAISEFGRGHGYTF. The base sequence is TGTGCCATCAGTGAGTTCGGCAGGGGGCATGGCTACACCTTC.